This entry features one T cell receptor (beta chain) sequence. The data belong to a study of CD8 T cells in Susac syndrome. When the RNA was reverse transcribed, random hexamers were used with an input of roughly 0.5 to 1 ug. TCRdb processed the immunoSEQ multiplex PCR reads anew with MiXCR; each CDR3 protein has one entry. The sample lists fewer than 200,000 distinct CDR3 sequences, 90% to 95% occurring once. CDR1 and CDR2 (germline): SGHTA, FQGNSA. This CDR3 contains 16 residues. V was cut by 3 bases and J by 3 bases, with 15 bases left in between. The V call is TRBV7-2, the J call TRBJ1-5; the D gene is possibly TRBD1 (5 bases). The sample consisted of CD4+ T cells from PBMCs. This TCR came from a human donor with Susac syndrome. As DNA, the CDR3 is TGTGCCAGCAGCTTCGGGGCGAGAGGGGTCAATCAGCCCCAGCATTTT. The encoded protein is CASSFGARGVNQPQHF.